A single sample gave rise to the 17 T cell receptor beta chains below, sequenced in a study of blood T cells in healthy people across ages. The second PCR ran roughly 7 to 12 cycles with a sample-barcoded 5' primer and J-beta primers. In TCRdb, the 5' RACE reads were re-called with MiXCR into one record per CDR3 protein. The sample includes about 1.4 million distinct CDR3 sequences, 45% to 70% of them seen just once. The specimen sequenced was blood. These receptors were obtained from a man younger than 35 in good health.

This chain connects TRBV25-1 to TRBJ1-2, with a possible D match to TRBD1 (6 bases). Trimming took off 0 bases at V and 4 bases at J, with 15 bases between the two ends. The CDR3 extends over 16 amino acids. CDR1 is MGHDK, CDR2 SYGVNS, per germline. CDR3 sequence reads: CASSEYRGGLGYGYTF. CDR3 bases: TGTGCCAGCAGTGAATATAGGGGGGGCCTTGGCTATGGCTACACCTTC.

The rearrangement links TRBV27 to TRBJ2-3, with 12 bases that match TRBD2. The CDR3 loop spans 16 amino acids. J lost 6 bases, V lost 4 bases, and 8 bases had no gene match. Germline loops: CDR1 MNHEY, CDR2 SMNVEV (reference sequence). This CDR3 reads CASSSYLAGGWDTQYF. The DNA for the CDR3 is TGTGCCAGCAGTTCGTACCTAGCGGGAGGGTGGGATACGCAGTATTTT.

The gene calls are TRBV10-3 and TRBJ2-1; no reliable D call. Germline V lookup: CDR1 ENHRY, CDR2 SYGVKD. Trimming shortened V by 5 bases and J by 7 bases, and 12 bases separated the two germline ends. The CDR3 spans 13 residues. The chain's CDR3 is CAISKASLNEQFF. CDR3 bases: TGTGCCATCAGTAAGGCGTCACTAAATGAGCAGTTCTTC.

This clonotype appeared a few times. The CDR3 region has the DNA TGTGCCAGCAGCCAAGAGGCCCTAAAAGAGACCCAGTACTTC. Its translation: CASSQEALKETQYF. The chain combines TRBV4-2 with TRBJ2-5; D remains unclear. V was clipped by 0 bases and J by 3 bases, with 8 bases between them. CDR1 and CDR2 (germline): LGHNA, YNFKEQ. The CDR3 loop spans 14 amino acids.

This clonotype was recorded a few times. The CDR3, as DNA: TGTGCCACCCTTAGCGGGGGGGTGTACAATGAGCAGTTCTTC. It codes for CATLSGGVYNEQFF. The chain recombines TRBV27 with TRBJ2-1, with 11 bases that match TRBD2. V lost 10 bases, J lost 4 bases, and 6 bases stayed unmatched. Germline values: CDR1 MNHEY, CDR2 SMNVEV (reference sequence). The CDR3 is 14 amino acids.

The rearrangement links TRBV6-2 or TRBV6-3 to TRBJ2-3, with 8 bases that match TRBD1. V lost 5 bases, J lost 5 bases, and 6 bases stayed unmatched. The CDR3 runs 14 residues. From germline, CDR1 is MNHEY and CDR2 SVGEGT. This CDR3 is CASSGGQGRDTQYF. Here the CDR3 DNA reads TGTGCCAGCAGTGGCGGACAGGGCAGAGATACGCAGTATTTT.

The DNA for the CDR3 is TGTGCCAGCAGTTACTCTTCGGGCTACACCTTC. Its protein is CASSYSSGYTF. The chain joins TRBV12-3 or TRBV12-4 to TRBJ1-2; D uncertain. Trimming shortened V by 4 bases and J by 8 bases, and 8 bases separated the two germline ends. This CDR3 is built from 11 residues.

This clonotype was detected only a few times. This chain connects TRBV4-1 to TRBJ1-5; the D is unclear. In germline, CDR1 is MGHRA, CDR2 YSYEKL. CDR3 length: 14 amino acids. Between the trimmed V and J ends, which lost 3 bases and 7 bases, there was a span of 13 bases. The CDR3 is CASSHSPEGQPQHF. CDR3 nucleotides: TGCGCCAGCAGCCACAGTCCCGAAGGACAGCCCCAGCATTTT.

This clonotype was seen at least ten times. J is TRBJ1-2 and V is TRBV7-2; no reliable D call. The germline CDR1 and CDR2 sequences are SGHTA and FQGNSA. The CDR3 extends over 13 amino acids. V dropped 6 bases and J dropped 4 bases, with 12 bases sitting between them. The CDR3 loop is CASSPDGSYGYTF. In nucleotides, the CDR3 is TGTGCCAGCAGTCCTGACGGAAGCTATGGCTACACCTTC.

V gene TRBV7-8 combines with J gene TRBJ2-7, with 8 bases fitting TRBD2. The DNA end lines up better with TRBJ2-4; the J call may be wrong. Germline V gene lookup returns CDR1 SGHVS and CDR2 FQNEAQ. CDR3 length: 18 residues. CDR3 loop: CASSLQRRSSGLQNIQYF. The DNA of the CDR3 is TGTGCCAGCAGCTTACAGCGGCGGTCTAGCGGGCTGCAAAACATTCAGTACTTC.

The rearrangement links TRBV6-9 to TRBJ1-5, with 9 bases identical to TRBD1. Trimming took 2 bases from V and 7 from J; bases not matched to a gene: 9. The germline V gene encodes CDR1 MNHGY and CDR2 SVAAGI. The CDR3 sequence is 16 residues long. CDR3 sequence (DNA): TGTGCCAGCAGTTATAGCGGGACAGGGAATCGGCAGCCCCAGCATTTT. It is translated as CASSYSGTGNRQPQHF.

The chain recombines TRBV10-3 with TRBJ2-3; 8 nucleotides agree with TRBD1. The CDR3 length is 15 residues. Looked up from germline, CDR1 is ENHRY and CDR2 is SYGVKD. J lost 2 bases, V lost 8 bases, and 9 bases had no gene match. The CDR3 DNA reads TGTGCCATCCAACCAGACAGGGGACCCACAGATACGCAGTATTTT. The encoded protein is CAIQPDRGPTDTQYF.

The V call is TRBV7-2, the J call TRBJ2-1, with D possibly being TRBD2 (7 bases). The length of the CDR3 is 18 residues. Germline V gene sequence: CDR1 SGHTA, CDR2 FQGNSA. V lost 3 bases and J lost 3, with 21 bases in between. The CDR3 DNA sequence: TGTGCCAGCAGCTTCACCGGGATTGGGGGGGCCTTCTACAATGAGCAGTTCTTC. Amino acid sequence: CASSFTGIGGAFYNEQFF.

The chain joins TRBV27 to TRBJ2-1; tentative D call: TRBD2 (6 bases). The CDR3 covers 15 residues. V dropped 5 bases and J dropped 3 bases, with 14 bases sitting between them. Germline assignment: CDR1 MNHEY and CDR2 SMNVEV (reference sequence). The CDR3 region has the DNA TGTGCCAGCAGTATCCCTGGGACTTTCTACAATGAGCAGTTCTTC. Its protein product is CASSIPGTFYNEQFF.

This clonotype has at least ten counts. The gene calls are TRBV29-1 and TRBJ1-2; D ambiguous. In germline, CDR1 is SQVTM, CDR2 ANQGSEA. V was cut by 3 bases and J by 4 bases, with 6 bases left in between. CDR3 size: 11 residues. Written as DNA, the CDR3 is TGCAGCGTTGAGACCGGCTATGGCTACACCTTC. Translating it yields CSVETGYGYTF.

The chain employs TRBV3-1 and TRBJ1-2; no clear D gene. The V end was cut by 0 bases, the J end by 5 bases, with 13 bases between. The CDR3 consists of 15 residues. CDR1 is LGHDT and CDR2 is YNNKEL in the germline V gene (reference sequence). DNA of the CDR3: TGTGCCAGCAGCCAAGATCGCAACCCGTCTTATGGCTACACCTTC. It encodes CASSQDRNPSYGYTF.

The chain joins TRBV6-6 to TRBJ2-1; D is undetermined. Germline CDR1 and CDR2: MNHNY and SVGAGI (reference sequence). The CDR3 has 14 amino acids. V was cut by 6 bases and J by 3 bases, with 12 bases left in between. CDR3 sequence (DNA): TGTGCCAGCAGCTACGAGGTACACTACAATGAGCAGTTCTTC. Protein sequence: CASSYEVHYNEQFF.